This T cell receptor (beta chain) was profiled in a study of T cells in Graves' hyperthyroidism and ophthalmopathy. Study background: Peripheral blood was drawn at first diagnosis, prior to all treatment. General observations from the study: Ophthalmopathy and stable hyperthyroidism were told apart by a 13 V-J model.

This clonotype was counted a few times. What it recognizes is unknown. TCR beta CDR3 region amplification was performed from RNA transcripts. TCR CDR3 underwent first-round RT-PCR with the HTBI primer set. TCRdb processed the multiplex PCR reads anew with MiXCR; each CDR3 protein has one entry. The data show roughly 650,000 distinct CDR3 sequences, 16% seen once. The V end was cut by 4 bases, the J end by 8 bases, with 11 bases between. Looked up from germline, CDR1 is LNHNV and CDR2 is YYDKDF (reference sequence). The CDR3 length is 12 residues. A Clinical Activity Score of at least 3, a NOSPECS grade of at least 4 and a duration under 3 months were recorded in the ophthalmopathy patients. PBMCs were collected from a roughly 10 ml volume of fresh peripheral blood.

The TCR originated in a woman in her forties with Graves' ophthalmopathy. Sample: blood. This chain connects TRBV15 to TRBJ1-2; D gene ambiguous. This CDR3 reads CATSNQAGGYTF. CDR3 DNA sequence: TGTGCCACCAGCAATCAGGCAGGAGGCTACACCTTC. Full variable domain (missing parts from reference TRBV15 and TRBJ1-2): DAMVIQNPRYQVTQFGKPVTLSCSQTLNHNVMYWYQQKSSQAPKLLFHYYDKDFNNEADTPDNFQSRRPNTSFCFLDIRSPGLGDTAMYLCATSNQAGGYTFGSGTRLTVV.